This TCR beta chain stems from a study of Ad26.COV2.S vaccination and SARS-CoV-2 variants (dated by TCRdb to 2020 to 2023). Describing the broader study: Donors in the vaccine arm were drawn from COV1001, a phase I-IIa trial of Ad26.COV2.S in healthy adults that was multicentre, randomized, double-blind and placebo-controlled. The TCR-sequenced set comprised around 30 samples: around 20 Ad26.COV2.S vaccine recipients, 5 placebo recipients and 8 SARS-CoV-2 convalescent individuals. Ad26.COV2.S was given intramuscularly at 5x10^10 or 1x10^11 viral particles, as a single shot or as two shots 56 days apart. Investigators remained blinded to trial group allocation during experiments and outcome assessment. Sequencing of the TCRbeta repertoire served to evaluate the specificity and breadth of SARS-CoV-2-reactive T cell receptors following Ad26.COV2.S vaccination. Trial participants were randomized into five groups of five, in which low-dose or high-dose Ad26.COV2.S was given once or twice, or placebo was given on both occasions.

The treatment or condition label here, explained by the study, means: some 20 received Ad26.COV2.S at low or high dose, single or two shots; 5 received placebo; per-sample allocation not given. For vaccine and placebo recipients, the sequenced repertoires came from samples collected on day 63 after the first injection. In Cohort 1b, about two dozen adults aged 18-55 years were enrolled at a single site in Boston, USA, between 29 July and 7 August 2020. Ad26.COV2.S was a replication-incompetent adenovirus type 26 vector that expressed a prefusion-stabilized SARS-CoV-2 spike protein derived from the original Wuhan strain. Turning to this clone: Its antigen remains unidentified. There are no base qualities to consult, and no much larger clone falls within one base.

TCRbeta CDR3 regions were sequenced with the immunoSEQ Assay. After extraction, genomic DNA underwent amplification by bias-controlled multiplex PCR, followed by high-throughput sequencing. For the original study's pipeline: To quantify the absolute abundance of every unique TCRbeta CDR3 region, sequences were collapsed and filtered. Usable DNA was measured by amplifying reference genes present in all nucleated cells, and TCRbeta template counts were normalized to that usable DNA to estimate T cell fraction. Repertoire TCRs were annotated as SARS-CoV-2-specific by exact matching of V gene, CDR3 amino acid sequence and J gene to a known reactive TCR set. The reference SARS-CoV-2 TCR set came from MIRA and was filtered for enrichment in COVID-19-positive ImmuneCODE repertoires, removing public or cross-reactive TCRs. Based on the MIRA antigens, annotated TCRs were further analysed at the level of specific ORF or position within ORF. Depth was the summed frequency of annotated unique rearrangements, while breadth was defined as annotated unique rearrangements over total unique productive rearrangements. Group comparisons of TCR breadth used two-sided Wilcoxon rank-sum tests. The source is immuneACCESS, and TCRdb retained only in-frame sequences with V and J called. Part of the clones is not carried over; for the studies checked, unresolved V genes explain less than half of this, and the remainder is unexplained. V and J calls and clone size are given by that table; D and trimming were obtained from the DNA. In all, the sample holds 300,000 to 400,000 clones, and about 88% of those were seen once. The ten top clones hold over 8.5% of the sample.

Spanning cysteine to phenylalanine, the CDR3 consists of 15 amino acids. The entry retains the CDR3 DNA only, 45 bases that are in frame from base 1. Relative to germline, V is 4 bases shorter and J is 4 bases shorter, with 11 bases between their ends. The germline V gene (reference sequence) provides CDR1 SEHNR and CDR2 FQNEAQ. Overall study outcomes, separate from this receptor: Compared with placebo recipients, Ad26.COV2.S recipients showed higher spike-specific TCR breadth (P = 0.0014). Comparable non-spike TCR breadth was observed between vaccine and placebo recipients, consistent with only spike being contained in the vaccine. The study lacked the statistical power to compare responses across vaccine doses or regimens. It was noted by the authors that total T cell responses may have been underestimated by the TCR breadth and depth analyses. After vaccination, spike-specific CD8+ and CD4+ T cell responses were reported to show substantial breadth.

The origin of this receptor is a person between 18 and 60 years old who received the Ad26.COV2.S COVID-19 vaccine or a placebo. This chain joins TRBV7-9 to TRBJ2-6; confidence is insufficient to name the D gene. The input for sequencing was peripheral blood, taken in a trial of Ad26.COV2.S vaccine versus placebo. CDR3 reads: CASSSGVAGANVLTF. The nucleotide sequence is given as TGTGCCAGCAGCTCTGGGGTCGCGGGGGCCAACGTCCTGACTTTC.